This T cell receptor (beta chain) stems from a study of long-term antiretroviral therapy in people with HIV. Study conclusions and caveats: Diversity increased after ART yet remained lower than in transplant donor controls. Blood collection from about 2004 to 2018 possibly occurred under older ART regimens.

Version v3.0 of the immunoSEQ assay was performed at survey level. For each individual sample, sequencing targeted roughly 35,000-55,000 T-cell genomes. Sequenced by immunoSEQ multiplex PCR; TCRdb stores in-frame clones only, minus some. The repertoire consists of 20,000 to 25,000 clones, with 65% to 90% occurring once and the leading ten covering around 12%. Trimming pared 4 bases from V and 1 base from J, leaving 8 bases between. Germline lookup yields CDR1 SGHRS and CDR2 YFSETQ. The CDR3 runs 14 residues. This clone was counted a few times. Its target is unknown. This receptor was obtained from a middle-aged man with HIV. The sample was unsorted PBMCs, taken 0.1 years before starting antiretroviral therapy. The rearrangement links TRBV5-1 to TRBJ2-2; a possible D gene is TRBD1 (6 bases). CDR3 sequence: CASSQGRNTGELFF. DNA for the CDR3: TGCGCCAGCAGCCAGGGGAGGAACACCGGGGAGCTGTTTTTT. The whole variable domain, remainder taken from reference TRBV5-1 and TRBJ2-2, is KAGVTQTPRYLIKTRGQQVTLSCSPISGHRSVSWYQQTPGQGLQFLFEYFSETQRNKGNFPGRFSGRQFSNSRSEMNVSTLELGDSALYLCASSQGRNTGELFFGEGSRLTVL.